The 27 T cell receptor beta chains given below trace back to one sample, sequenced in a study of shared T cell receptors in the human thymus. Only in-frame clones appear in the TCRdb table, and some are missing; sequencing was by immunoSEQ multiplex PCR. The sample includes roughly 700,000 clones, approximately 88% of them seen just once. A further study also used this sample, focusing on human thymus T cells.

Sequenced: thymocytes. The receptors were sampled from a boy younger than two with a congenital heart defect.

This clone has a single count. The gene calls are TRBV19 and TRBJ2-7, with TRBD2 matching 9 bases. Germline trimming cut 3 bases from V and 2 bases from J; bases unmatched to any gene: 8. This CDR3 comprises 16 residues. Germline V gene sequence: CDR1 LNHDA, CDR2 SQIVND (reference sequence). The CDR3 DNA sequence: TGTGCCAGTAGTATGGGGCCTAGCGGGGTTACCTACGAGCAGTACTTC. This translates into CASSMGPSGVTYEQYF.

This chain joins TRBV18 and TRBJ2-7; no clear D. The germline V and J ends were trimmed by 3 bases and 4 bases, with 10 bases remaining between them. Germline V gene sequence: CDR1 KGHSH, CDR2 LQKENI. This CDR3 has 13 residues. The CDR3 DNA follows: TGTGCCAGCTCACCTAGAGATTATTACGAGCAGTACTTC. It codes for CASSPRDYYEQYF.

A remark on this clone: Without the conserved terminal phenylalanine or tryptophan, this CDR3 likely stems from a read error. Because the CDR3's place on the DNA is in doubt, the DNA is left out and the CDR3 is given as listed by TCRdb. The rearrangement links TRBV2 to TRBJ2-7; the D call of TRBD2 is as the table states it, not checked on the DNA. Per germline, CDR1 SNHLY and CDR2 FYNNEI. The CDR3 sequence runs 12 residues, both termini included. CDR3 amino acids: CASSAPAGARGI.

The rearrangement links TRBV30 to TRBJ1-1; D unclear. V was trimmed by 5 bases and J by 7 bases, leaving 11 bases between them. The CDR3 extends over 11 amino acids. Per the germline V gene, CDR1 is GTSNPN and CDR2 is SVGIG (reference sequence). The CDR3 coding sequence is TGTGCCTGGCGTCGCCAGGATGAAGCTTTCTTT. It is translated as CAWRRQDEAFF.

The V and J genes are TRBV7-2 and TRBJ2-7, with a tentative D call TRBD1 (6 bases). CDR1 is SGHTA and CDR2 is FQGNSA in the germline V gene. The V and J ends lost 1 base and 5 bases respectively, with 21 bases between them. The CDR3 extends over 17 amino acids. CDR3 nucleotide sequence: TGTGCCAGCAGCTTAGTGGGGGCTCAGGGGCTCGGCAACGAGCAGTACTTC. Translation: CASSLVGAQGLGNEQYF.

Here the CDR3 reads CASSYTIIGLAARAIPETQYF. CDR3 sequence (DNA): TGTGCCAGCAGTTACACAATAATAGGACTAGCCGCGAGGGCGATCCCGGAGACCCAGTACTTC. The chain couples TRBV6-8 to TRBJ2-5, with 8 bases identical to TRBD2. Trimming at V came to 2 bases and at J to 5 bases, leaving 25 bases not matched to a gene. The CDR3 has 21 residues. CDR1 and CDR2 from the germline V gene are MNHGY and SAAAGT.

V and J are TRBV7-9 and TRBJ2-3; D gene unclear. This CDR3 comprises 14 residues. Germline CDR1 is SEHNR and CDR2 is FQNEAQ (reference sequence). V was trimmed by 5 bases and J by 5 bases, leaving 14 bases between them. This CDR3 reads CASSPRLAVDTQYF. Written as DNA, the CDR3 is TGTGCCAGCAGCCCACGGTTGGCGGTAGATACGCAGTATTTT.

The chain recombines TRBV4-1 with TRBJ2-7; TRBD1 aligns across 8 bases. This CDR3 contains 17 residues. Per the germline V gene, CDR1 is MGHRA and CDR2 is YSYEKL. The junction had 12 bases not matched to a gene; V was cut back by 0 bases and J by 5 bases. For the CDR3, the DNA is TGCGCCAGCAGCCAAGATCACCCCCACAGGGGGAAAAACGAGCAGTACTTC. Translation gives CASSQDHPHRGKNEQYF.

The chain carries TRBV15 and TRBJ2-7, with 8 bases matching TRBD1. The germline V gene has CDR1 LNHNV and CDR2 YYDKDF (reference sequence). This CDR3 region has 15 residues. Losses at the gene ends were 5 bases for V and 9 bases for J; bases not matched to a gene: 15. In DNA, the CDR3 is TGTGCCACCAGCCCCGGACAGGGACCTCCTACGAGGCAGTACTTC. It translates to CATSPGQGPPTRQYF.

This rearrangement joins TRBV5-4 to TRBJ2-3; no definite D call. From germline, CDR1 is SGHNT and CDR2 YYREEE (reference sequence). Trimming took 3 bases from V and 4 from J, leaving 12 bases between them. The CDR3 contains 14 residues. CDR3 sequence (DNA): TGTGCCAGCAGCTCTGTCCCCCCCCCAGATACGCAGTATTTT. It yields the protein CASSSVPPPDTQYF.

This chain links TRBV7-2 with TRBJ2-2; no reliable D call. CDR3 length: 12 amino acids. CDR1 and CDR2 (germline): SGHTA, FQGNSA. Trimming shortened V by 3 bases and J by 5 bases, and 4 bases separated the two germline ends. The CDR3 here is CASSFITGELFF. The CDR3 DNA follows: TGTGCCAGCAGCTTTATTACCGGGGAGCTGTTTTTT.

This chain joins TRBV11-3 and TRBJ2-7; TRBD1 might be the D (5 bases). Trimming removed 2 bases at V and 0 bases at J, with 14 bases between. Germline V CDR1 and CDR2: SGHNT, YENEEA. The CDR3 is 16 residues long. CDR3 bases: TGTGCCAGCAGCTTATTATGGGGCGGTTACTCCTACGAGCAGTACTTC. This translates into CASSLLWGGYSYEQYF. Full variable domain (missing parts from reference TRBV11-3 and TRBJ2-7): EAGVVQSPRYKIIEKKQPVAFWCNPISGHNTLYWYLQNLGQGPELLIRYENEEAVDDSQLPKDRFSAERLKGVDSTLKIQPAELGDSAVYLCASSLLWGGYSYEQYFGPGTRLTVT.

The chain carries TRBV19 and TRBJ2-7; D ambiguous. The CDR3 totals 17 residues. Trimming took 9 bases from V and 3 from J, leaving 27 bases between them. Germline lookup yields CDR1 LNHDA and CDR2 SQIVND (reference sequence). Written as DNA, the CDR3 is TGTGCCAGCAGCGACGTAGTAGGCTCGAGGAGCATCTACGAGCAGTACTTC. Its translation is CASSDVVGSRSIYEQYF.

This clone came up once. This rearrangement joins TRBV7-2 to TRBJ2-3, with 9 nucleotides matching TRBD2. V lost 0 bases, J lost 7 bases, and 8 bases stayed unmatched. This CDR3 has 16 residues. From germline, CDR1 is SGHTA and CDR2 FQGNSA. In DNA, the CDR3 is TGTGCCAGCAGCTTAGCGCTAGCGGGAAGAACTTATACGCAGTATTTT. This codes for CASSLALAGRTYTQYF.

The chain joins TRBV5-1 to TRBJ2-1; 11 nucleotides match TRBD1. Germline CDR1 SGHRS, CDR2 YFSETQ. This CDR3 is 15 amino acids long. Trimming removed 4 bases from V and 7 bases from J; junction bases left unmatched: 7. The CDR3 spells CASSNGQGALNEQFF. The CDR3 region has the DNA TGCGCCAGCAGCAACGGACAGGGGGCGCTTAATGAGCAGTTCTTC.

Here the CDR3 reads CASSYRDRGENNEQFF. DNA of the CDR3: TGTGCCAGCAGCTATAGGGACAGGGGGGAGAACAATGAGCAGTTCTTC. The chain carries TRBV7-9 and TRBJ2-1, with 11 bases identical to TRBD1. The CDR3 spans 16 residues. Trimming at V came to 4 bases and at J to 5 bases, leaving 7 bases not matched to a gene. Looked up from germline, CDR1 is SEHNR and CDR2 is FQNEAQ (reference sequence). Drawing the rest from reference TRBV7-9 and TRBJ2-1, the complete variable domain is DTGVSQNPRHKITKRGQNVTFRCDPISEHNRLYWYRQTLGQGPEFLTYFQNEAQLEKSRLLSDRFSAERPKGSFSTLEIQRTEQGDSAMYLCASSYRDRGENNEQFFGPGTRLTVL.

The chain couples TRBV4-3 to TRBJ2-1; 15 bases align to TRBD2. V lost 0 bases to trimming and J lost 0 bases; unmatched junction nucleotides: 6. This CDR3 contains 20 residues. Germline V gene sequence: CDR1 LGHNA, CDR2 YSLEER. DNA of the CDR3: TGCGCCAGCAGCCAAGAGATCGGGACTAGCGGGAGGCCCTCCTACAATGAGCAGTTCTTC. Residues: CASSQEIGTSGRPSYNEQFF.

This chain joins TRBV19 and TRBJ1-2, with 12 bases that match TRBD1. The trim removed 5 bases at V and 7 bases at J, leaving 5 bases unmatched. Germline CDR1 is LNHDA and CDR2 is SQIVND (reference sequence). This CDR3 is 14 amino acids long. This CDR3 is CASSRDRGRRGYTF. In nucleotides, the CDR3 is TGTGCCAGTAGTCGGGACAGGGGGCGTCGTGGCTACACCTTC.

Turning to this clone: The junction departs from the called germline gene at one end, perhaps through a read error. V gene TRBV5-6 combines with J gene TRBJ1-2, with a weak D call TRBD1 (5 bases). Germline V gene lookup returns CDR1 SGHDT and CDR2 YYEEEE. The length of the CDR3 is 14 residues. The CDR3 DNA is TGTGCCAGCAGCTTCGCAGGGCCGAACTTTGGCTACACCTTC. Amino acids: CASSFAGPNFGYTF.

This clone was observed once. The chain employs TRBV5-6 and TRBJ2-2, with 8 bases that match TRBD2. Germline CDR1 and CDR2: SGHDT and YYEEEE. Losses at the gene ends were 3 bases for V and 7 bases for J; bases not matched to a gene: 8. The CDR3 covers 15 residues. The CDR3 nucleotides are TGTGCCAGCAGCTCCGGACTAGCTTCCGGCGGGGAGCTGTTTTTT. Encoded protein: CASSSGLASGGELFF.

V gene TRBV7-8 combines with J gene TRBJ2-5; a possible D gene is TRBD2 (7 bases). Germline CDR1 reads SGHVS; CDR2 reads FQNEAQ. This CDR3 has 17 amino acids. The ends were cut back, 1 base at V and 5 bases at J, with 20 bases in the middle. The CDR3 spells CASSLVEGGRGGETQYF. DNA of the CDR3: TGTGCCAGCAGCTTAGTGGAAGGCGGGAGAGGGGGGGAGACCCAGTACTTC.

The chain links TRBV5-1 to TRBJ2-5, with unresolved D. In germline, CDR1 is SGHRS, CDR2 YFSETQ. Trimming pared 5 bases from V and 2 bases from J, leaving 7 bases between. CDR3 length equals 12 residues. CDR3 protein: CASSWRQETQYF. CDR3 in DNA: TGCGCCAGCAGTTGGAGACAAGAGACCCAGTACTTC.

V and J are TRBV6-5 and TRBJ2-7; weak D call: TRBD1 (6 bases). CDR3 length: 14 amino acids. From germline, CDR1 is MNHEY and CDR2 SVGAGI. V shed 5 bases and J shed 2 bases, with 13 bases lying between them. As DNA, the CDR3 is TGTGCCAGCAGTGACATCCGGGACACCTACGAGCAGTACTTC. Residues: CASSDIRDTYEQYF.

The rearrangement links TRBV6-1 to TRBJ1-5; tentative D call: TRBD1 (6 bases). V lost 7 bases and J 6 bases, leaving 19 bases between the germline ends. Germline CDR1 reads MNHNS; CDR2 reads SASEGT. This CDR3 comprises 15 residues. The CDR3 DNA is TGTGCCAGCAAAGGCTGGACAGACAAGCTTCAGCCCCAGCATTTT. It yields the protein CASKGWTDKLQPQHF.

The gene calls are TRBV27 and TRBJ2-6, with 7 bases fitting TRBD1. The V gene end was trimmed by 7 bases and the J gene end by 2 bases; junction bases not matched to a gene: 17. The CDR3 is made up of 19 amino acids. CDR1 MNHEY and CDR2 SMNVEV come from the germline V gene (reference sequence). The CDR3 is CASTLRWAPGGAGANVLTF. The CDR3 DNA sequence: TGTGCCAGCACTCTAAGGTGGGCACCAGGGGGTGCTGGGGCCAACGTCCTGACTTTC.

The V gene is TRBV2, the J gene TRBJ1-2; D not resolved. Germline V gives CDR1 SNHLY, CDR2 FYNNEI. V lost 8 bases and J 8 bases, leaving 15 bases between the germline ends. The CDR3 is 12 amino acids. CDR3: CASPARGEGYTF. CDR3 bases: TGTGCCAGCCCAGCTCGTGGGGAGGGCTACACCTTC.

This chain uses TRBV30 with TRBJ1-1; a possible D gene is TRBD1 (5 bases). This CDR3 has 17 amino acids. Deletions cut 4 bases from V and 1 base from J, with 22 bases between. Germline loops: CDR1 GTSNPN, CDR2 SVGIG (reference sequence). This CDR3 reads CAWNLCETSQGNTEAFF. The DNA of the CDR3 is TGTGCCTGGAATCTATGTGAGACTTCCCAGGGGAACACTGAAGCTTTCTTT.